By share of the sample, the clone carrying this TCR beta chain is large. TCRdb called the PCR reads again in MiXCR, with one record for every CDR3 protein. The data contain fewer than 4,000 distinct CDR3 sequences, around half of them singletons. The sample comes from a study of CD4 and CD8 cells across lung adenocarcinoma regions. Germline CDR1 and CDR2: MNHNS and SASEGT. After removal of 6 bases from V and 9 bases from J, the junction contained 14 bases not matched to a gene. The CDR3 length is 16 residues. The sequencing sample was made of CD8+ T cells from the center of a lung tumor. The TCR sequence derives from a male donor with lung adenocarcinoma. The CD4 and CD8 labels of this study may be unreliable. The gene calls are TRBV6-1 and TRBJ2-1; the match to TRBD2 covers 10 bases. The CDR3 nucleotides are TGTGCCAGCAGAGAATCCGGGACTAGCGACCCTACTGAGCAGTTCTTC. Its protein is CASRESGTSDPTEQFF.